Detailed here is one T cell receptor beta chain. It was with 60 Vbeta and 13 Jbeta primers that the PCR ran. Some clones are missing from TCRdb's copy, which holds only in-frame ones; the method was immunoSEQ multiplex PCR. Here the sample spans more than 85,000 clones, roughly 83% being singletons. This sample is drawn from a study of cytomegalovirus exposure and HLA in healthy donors. Deletions cut 2 bases from V and 5 bases from J, with 11 bases between. The V gene's germline CDR1 is KGHSH and CDR2 LQKENI. This CDR3 has 14 residues. Sequenced input: PBMCs. This sequence joins TRBV18 and TRBJ2-3; TRBD2 might be the D (5 bases). The sequence came from a female donor in good health and CMV-seropositive. The DNA for the CDR3 is TGTGCCAGCTCACCAATTGGCCGGGGAGATACGCAGTATTTT. As protein: CASSPIGRGDTQYF.